This T cell receptor beta chain was captured by sequencing in a study of T cells after yellow fever vaccination. The wider study: Preparing low-cell-number fractions relied on SMART-Seq v4 Ultra Low Input.

Each CDR3 protein gets one entry after TCRdb re-called the 5' RACE reads with MiXCR. The repertoire includes about 330,000 distinct CDR3 sequences, 6.5% to 8.5% of them detected once, and roughly a sixth sits in the top ten. CDR3 length: 13 amino acids. The V end lost 3 bases, the J end lost 3 bases, and 8 bases lay between the germline ends. Germline CDR1 and CDR2: SGHTA and FQGNSA. Findings and limits, study-wide: Among primary-vaccination clones, most reappeared after the booster, at about 95% for CD4 and about 90% for CD8.

Remarks on this clonotype: What it binds is unknown.

This sample comprised PBMCs, obtained 35 to 50 days after the first yellow fever vaccination. This sequence was found in a man younger than 30 who received the YFV17D yellow fever vaccine. This chain connects TRBV7-2 to TRBJ1-2; no definite D call. The CDR3 DNA reads TGTGCCAGCAGCTTCACGGTTGACTATGGCTACACCTTC. Encoded protein: CASSFTVDYGYTF.